This T cell receptor (beta chain) was captured in a study of T cell repertoires in cytomegalovirus infection. The wider study: CMV infection together with matching HLA type was indicated by public TCR beta signatures. The study's findings and limits: The response measured ex vivo was dominated by TCR beta clonotypes (HLA-C-restricted and CMV-specific).

TCRdb used MiXCR to reprocess the reads, holding one entry per CDR3 protein. The profile shows around 210,000 distinct CDR3 sequences, roughly 6.5% of them singletons. The trim removed 3 bases at V and 3 bases at J, leaving 6 bases unmatched. This CDR3 has 14 residues. CDR1 and CDR2 (germline): DFQATT, SNEGSKA (reference sequence). This clonotype was seen ten or more times. The antigen is not known. Sequenced input: PBMCs. The J gene is TRBJ1-1, the V gene TRBV20-1; 8 bases agree with TRBD1. The origin of this receptor is a human donor in good health (CMV status not recorded). Some clones in this sample may be carry-over from other donors' samples. The CDR3 sequence is CSARETGDDTEAFF. In DNA, the CDR3 is TGCAGTGCTAGGGAGACAGGGGATGACACTGAAGCTTTCTTT.